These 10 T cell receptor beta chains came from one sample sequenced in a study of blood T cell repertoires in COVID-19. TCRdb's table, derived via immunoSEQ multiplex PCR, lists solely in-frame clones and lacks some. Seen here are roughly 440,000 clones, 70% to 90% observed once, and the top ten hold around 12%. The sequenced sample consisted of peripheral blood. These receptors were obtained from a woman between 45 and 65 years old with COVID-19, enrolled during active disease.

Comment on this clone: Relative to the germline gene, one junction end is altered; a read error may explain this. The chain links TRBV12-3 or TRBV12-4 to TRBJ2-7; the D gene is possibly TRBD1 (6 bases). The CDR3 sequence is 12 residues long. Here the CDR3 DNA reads TGTGCCAGCAGTCCTCCAGGGGATCACACCTCCTTC. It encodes CASSPPGDHTSF.

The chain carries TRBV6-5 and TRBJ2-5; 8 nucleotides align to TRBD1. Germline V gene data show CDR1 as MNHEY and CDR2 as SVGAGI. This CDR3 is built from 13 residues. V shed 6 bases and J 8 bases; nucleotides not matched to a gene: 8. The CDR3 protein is CASRGTGHHTQYF. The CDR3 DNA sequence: TGTGCCAGCAGAGGGACAGGCCATCACACCCAGTACTTC.

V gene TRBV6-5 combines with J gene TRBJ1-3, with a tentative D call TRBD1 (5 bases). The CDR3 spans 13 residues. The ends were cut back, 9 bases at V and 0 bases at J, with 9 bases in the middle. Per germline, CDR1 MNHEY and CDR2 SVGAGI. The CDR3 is CASQTASGNTIYF. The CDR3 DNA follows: TGTGCCAGTCAGACAGCCTCTGGAAACACCATATATTTT.

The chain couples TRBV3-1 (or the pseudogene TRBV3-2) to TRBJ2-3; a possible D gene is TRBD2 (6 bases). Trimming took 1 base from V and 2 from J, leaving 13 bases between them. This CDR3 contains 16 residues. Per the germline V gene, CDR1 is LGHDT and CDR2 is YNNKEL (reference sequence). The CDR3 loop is CASSQVGRGFTDTQYF. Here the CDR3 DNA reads TGTGCCAGCAGCCAAGTGGGACGGGGGTTCACAGATACGCAGTATTTT.

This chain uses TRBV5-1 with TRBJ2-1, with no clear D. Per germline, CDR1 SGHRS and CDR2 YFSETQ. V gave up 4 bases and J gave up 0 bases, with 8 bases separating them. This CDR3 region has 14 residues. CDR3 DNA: TGCGCCAGCAGCGTCTTGAGCTCCTACAATGAGCAGTTCTTC. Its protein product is CASSVLSSYNEQFF.

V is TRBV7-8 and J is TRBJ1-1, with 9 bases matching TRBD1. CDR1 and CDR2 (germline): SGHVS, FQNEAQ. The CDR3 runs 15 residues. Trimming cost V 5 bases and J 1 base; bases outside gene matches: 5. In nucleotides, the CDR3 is TGTGCCAGCAGCACGGACAGGGGAGGGAACACTGAAGCTTTCTTT. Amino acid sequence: CASSTDRGGNTEAFF.

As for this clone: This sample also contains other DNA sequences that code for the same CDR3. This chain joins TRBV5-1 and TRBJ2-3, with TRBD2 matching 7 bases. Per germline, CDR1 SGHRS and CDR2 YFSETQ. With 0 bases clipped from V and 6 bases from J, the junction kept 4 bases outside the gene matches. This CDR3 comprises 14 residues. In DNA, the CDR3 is TGCGCCAGCAGCTTGGCGGGCGGGGGTGATACGCAGTATTTT. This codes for CASSLAGGGDTQYF. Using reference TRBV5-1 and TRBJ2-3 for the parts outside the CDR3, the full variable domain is KAGVTQTPRYLIKTRGQQVTLSCSPISGHRSVSWYQQTPGQGLQFLFEYFSETQRNKGNFPGRFSGRQFSNSRSEMNVSTLELGDSALYLCASSLAGGGDTQYFGPGTRLTVL.

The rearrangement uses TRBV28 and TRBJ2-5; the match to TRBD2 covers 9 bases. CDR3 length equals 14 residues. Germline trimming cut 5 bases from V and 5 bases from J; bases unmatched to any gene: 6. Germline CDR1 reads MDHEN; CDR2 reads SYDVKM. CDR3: CASSLAGRGETQYF. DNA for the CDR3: TGTGCCAGCAGTCTAGCGGGGAGGGGGGAGACCCAGTACTTC.

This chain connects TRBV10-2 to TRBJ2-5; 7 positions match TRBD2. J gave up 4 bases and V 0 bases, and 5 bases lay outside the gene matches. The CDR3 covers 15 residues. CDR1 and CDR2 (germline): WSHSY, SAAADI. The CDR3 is CASSESTGGRETQYF. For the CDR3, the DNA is TGCGCCAGCAGTGAGTCTACGGGGGGTAGAGAGACCCAGTACTTC.

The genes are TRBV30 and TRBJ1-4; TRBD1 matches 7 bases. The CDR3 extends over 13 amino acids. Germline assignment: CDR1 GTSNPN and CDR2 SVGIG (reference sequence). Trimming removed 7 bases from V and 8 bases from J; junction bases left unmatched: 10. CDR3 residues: CASQGEAREKLFF. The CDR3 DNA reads TGTGCCTCCCAGGGGGAGGCAAGGGAAAAACTGTTTTTT. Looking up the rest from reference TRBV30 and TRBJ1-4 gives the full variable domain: SQTIHQWPATLVQPVGSPLSLECTVEGTSNPNLYWYRQAAGRGLQLLFYSVGIGQISSEVPQNLSASRPQDRQFILSSKKLLLSDSGFYLCASQGEAREKLFFGSGTQLSVL.